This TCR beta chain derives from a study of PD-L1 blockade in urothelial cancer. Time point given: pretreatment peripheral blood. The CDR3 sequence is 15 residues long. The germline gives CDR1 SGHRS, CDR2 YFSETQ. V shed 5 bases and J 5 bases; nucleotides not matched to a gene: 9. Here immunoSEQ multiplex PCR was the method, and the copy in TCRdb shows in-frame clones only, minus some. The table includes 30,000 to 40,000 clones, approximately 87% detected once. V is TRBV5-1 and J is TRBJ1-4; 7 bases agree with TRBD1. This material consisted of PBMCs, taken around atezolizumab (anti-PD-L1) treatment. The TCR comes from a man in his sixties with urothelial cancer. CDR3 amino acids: CASRQQQGRNEKLFF. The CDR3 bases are TGCGCCAGCAGACAGCAACAGGGGAGGAATGAAAAACTGTTTTTT.